A selection of T cell receptor beta chains follows, all from one sample in a study of blood T cell repertoires in COVID-19. The protocol was immunoSEQ multiplex PCR, while the TCRdb copy is restricted to in-frame clones and leaves out a portion. The sample has 300,000 or so clones; more than 75% are singletons. The specimen sequenced was peripheral blood. All receptors derive from a woman between 45 and 65 years old with acute or convalescent COVID-19. The CDR3 runs from the conserved cysteine through the conserved F or W. D genes are given only for firm matches. Clone sizes are given selectively: once, few, many, or a class where the clone is expanded.

v_call,d_call,j_call,clone_size,cdr3_aa,cdr3_nt
TRBV4-2,TRBD1,TRBJ1-3,few,CASSQGQGARDTIYF,TGTGCCAGCAGCCAAGGACAGGGGGCCAGGGACACCATATATTTT
TRBV4-1,NA,TRBJ1-1,few,CASSLTGNTEAFF,TGCGCCAGCAGCCTAACAGGGAACACTGAAGCTTTCTTT
TRBV7-9,TRBD1,TRBJ1-5,NA,CASSSGWDRATSRNQPQHF,TGTGCCAGCAGTAGCGGCTGGGACAGGGCTACTTCACGCAATCAGCCCCAGCATTTT
TRBV5-1,TRBD1,TRBJ1-1,NA,CASRKTGDTEAFF,TGCGCCAGCAGAAAAACAGGGGACACTGAAGCTTTCTTT
TRBV7-2,NA,TRBJ1-5,NA,CASSLLHQAGQPQHF,TGTGCCAGCAGCTTATTACACCAGGCCGGTCAGCCCCAGCATTTT
TRBV4-2,TRBD1,TRBJ2-7,NA,CASSQGTGGRGEQYF,TGTGCCAGCAGCCAAGGGACAGGGGGTAGGGGCGAGCAGTACTTC
TRBV9,TRBD2,TRBJ2-3,once,CASSVGGLAARVTDTQYF,TGTGCCAGCAGCGTAGGGGGACTAGCGGCCCGGGTCACAGATACGCAGTATTTT
TRBV5-1,NA,TRBJ2-1,NA,CASKNGSSYNEQFF,TGCGCCAGCAAGAACGGGAGTTCCTACAATGAGCAGTTCTTC
TRBV6-6,NA,TRBJ1-1,NA,CASSSLTGNTEAFF,TGTGCCAGCAGTTCCCTTACAGGGAACACTGAAGCTTTCTTT
TRBV2,NA,TRBJ1-5,few,CASGGSLSNQPQHF,TGTGCCAGCGGAGGAAGCCTTAGCAATCAGCCCCAGCATTTT
TRBV6-6,NA,TRBJ1-1,NA,CASSYSGTPRGTEAFF,TGTGCCAGCAGTTACTCCGGGACACCCCGGGGCACTGAAGCTTTCTTT
TRBV11-2,NA,TRBJ2-5,NA,CASSLSFLVAETQYF,TGTGCCAGCAGCTTAAGTTTTTTAGTCGCAGAGACCCAGTACTTC
TRBV7-9,TRBD1,TRBJ1-4,NA,CASSSDRGREKLFF,TGTGCCAGCAGCTCAGACAGGGGGCGCGAAAAACTGTTTTTT
TRBV7-9,NA,TRBJ1-2,NA,CASSLGGRGYGYTF,TGTGCCAGCAGCTTAGGAGGTCGCGGCTATGGCTACACCTTC
TRBV15,NA,TRBJ1-5,NA,CATSRVVANQPQHF,TGTGCCACCAGCAGAGTCGTGGCCAATCAGCCCCAGCATTTT
TRBV18,NA,TRBJ2-3,NA,CASSGYNTGIKEFTDTQYF,TGTGCCAGCTCAGGGTATAACACAGGGATAAAAGAATTCACAGATACGCAGTATTTT
TRBV7-9,NA,TRBJ2-2,NA,CASSPVGHLNTGELFF,TGTGCCAGCAGCCCTGTGGGGCATTTGAACACCGGGGAGCTGTTTTTT
TRBV4-1,NA,TRBJ1-4,NA,CASSQVWPGGRTNEKLFF,TGCGCCAGCAGCCAAGTCTGGCCCGGTGGGCGAACTAATGAAAAACTGTTTTTT
TRBV5-1,NA,TRBJ1-1,once,CASSLDFPGAGANTEAFF,TGCGCCAGCAGCTTGGATTTTCCGGGGGCGGGGGCGAACACTGAAGCTTTCTTT
TRBV27,TRBD2,TRBJ2-1,NA,CASSLGPGGPVNEQFF,TGTGCCAGCAGTTTAGGACCGGGAGGGCCCGTGAATGAGCAGTTCTTC
TRBV19,NA,TRBJ1-2,NA,CASRDGGTYGYTF,TGTGCCAGTAGGGACGGAGGTACCTATGGCTACACCTTC
TRBV2,NA,TRBJ1-6,NA,CASSITGFNSPLHF,TGTGCCAGCAGTATTACAGGGTTCAATTCACCCCTCCACTTT
TRBV30,TRBD1,TRBJ1-4,NA,CALTGVGEKLFF,TGTGCCTTGACAGGGGTTGGTGAAAAACTGTTTTTT
TRBV5-1,NA,TRBJ1-4,NA,CASSLQGGEKLFF,TGCGCCAGCAGCTTGCAGGGCGGAGAAAAACTGTTTTTT
TRBV7-3,TRBD2,TRBJ2-1,NA,CASSLLAGGGTNEQFF,TGTGCCAGCAGCTTACTAGCGGGAGGAGGTACGAATGAGCAGTTCTTC
TRBV18,TRBD1,TRBJ2-1,NA,CASFTRDRGNEQFF,TGTGCCAGCTTCACCCGGGACAGGGGGAATGAGCAGTTCTTC
TRBV6-1,TRBD1,TRBJ1-2,NA,CASSDLRGLLYGYTF,TGTGCCAGCAGTGATTTAAGGGGGCTCCTCTATGGCTACACCTTC
TRBV5-1,NA,TRBJ2-3,once,CASSLDAFYTDTQYF,TGCGCCAGCAGCTTGGATGCCTTCTACACAGATACGCAGTATTTT